This T cell receptor beta chain is drawn from a study of T cells in Graves' hyperthyroidism and ophthalmopathy. General study findings and limits: Blood samples included most of the expanded thyroid clonotypes exceeding 0.001.

It was RNA transcripts that yielded the amplified TCR beta CDR3 regions. During a first-round RT-PCR of the TCR CDR3, the HTBI primer set was used. MiXCR was run by TCRdb on the multiplex PCR reads, yielding one entry per CDR3 protein. Of some 550,000 distinct CDR3 sequences listed, roughly 15% are singletons. V lost 6 bases, J lost 4 bases, and 6 bases stayed unmatched. CDR1 MDHEN and CDR2 SYDVKM come from the germline V gene. This CDR3 region has 15 residues. This clonotype came up many times. Its antigen is as yet unknown. The chain combines TRBV28 with TRBJ2-3; 11 positions match TRBD2. The source of this sequence is a woman aged 40 to 49 with Graves' ophthalmopathy. Sequenced sample: blood. In DNA, the CDR3 is TGTGCCAGCAGGTCGGGACTAGCGGTCGCAGATACGCAGTATTTT. It specifies CASRSGLAVADTQYF.